This entry lists 25 T cell receptor beta chains sequenced from one sample in a study of cytomegalovirus exposure and HLA in healthy donors. This PCR relied on a set of 60 Vbeta primers and 13 Jbeta primers. Profiled with immunoSEQ multiplex PCR; TCRdb holds only in-frame clones, not every one. The data show about 94,000 clones, around 74% seen once. Sequenced sample: PBMCs. The receptors derive from a man in his forties or fifties in good health and CMV-seropositive.

The V and J genes are TRBV29-1 and TRBJ1-4; a possible D gene is TRBD1 (6 bases). The V gene lost 3 bases and the J gene lost 13 bases, with 12 bases spanning the gap. Looked up from germline, CDR1 is SQVTM and CDR2 is ANQGSEA. The CDR3 consists of 11 residues. CDR3 nucleotide sequence: TGCAGCGTTGAGGACAGCCTCCGACTGTTTTTT. Encoded protein: CSVEDSLRLFF.

V is TRBV19 and J is TRBJ2-2; 9 bases fit TRBD1. The J segment lost 9 bases and the V segment lost 8 bases, leaving 1 base of the junction unmatched. Per germline, CDR1 LNHDA and CDR2 SQIVND (reference sequence). The CDR3 covers 11 residues. The CDR3 region is CASHRGRELFF. CDR3 DNA sequence: TGTGCCAGTCACAGGGGGCGGGAGCTGTTTTTT.

In its sample, this clone was seen once. The genes are TRBV7-6 and TRBJ2-7; D may be TRBD2 (5 bases). This CDR3 contains 12 residues. Germline CDR1 and CDR2: SGHVS and FNYEAQ. V was trimmed by 0 bases and J by 6 bases, leaving 6 bases between them. The CDR3 reads CASSLAGGEQYF. The CDR3 DNA reads TGTGCCAGCAGCTTAGCAGGAGGCGAGCAGTACTTC.

About this clone itself: Compared with germline, one end of the junction differs, possibly owing to a read error. The chain couples TRBV7-9 to TRBJ1-2; TRBD1 matches at 8 bases. The germline CDR1 and CDR2 sequences are SEHNR and FQNEAQ (reference sequence). The CDR3 has 15 amino acids. The CDR3 is CSSSLRSRTGPFYTF. Written as DNA, the CDR3 is TGTTCCAGCAGCTTAAGATCAAGGACAGGGCCTTTTTACACCTTC.

The chain carries TRBV5-1 and TRBJ1-6; perhaps TRBD1 as D (5 bases). V dropped 3 bases and J dropped 4 bases, with 8 bases sitting between them. Germline values: CDR1 SGHRS, CDR2 YFSETQ. This CDR3 region has 14 residues. The CDR3 reads CASSSTAYNSPLHF. The CDR3 DNA follows: TGCGCCAGCAGCTCGACAGCATATAATTCACCCCTCCACTTT.

The V gene is TRBV6-1, the J gene TRBJ2-1; 7 bases are a match to TRBD1. The CDR3 extends over 16 amino acids. CDR1 is MNHNS, CDR2 SASEGT, per germline. Losses at the gene ends were 4 bases for V and 10 bases for J; bases not matched to a gene: 16. In DNA form, the CDR3 reads TGTGCCAGCAGTGGGGGACAGCAATCGAAACTAGGGGAGCAGTTCTTC. Translating it yields CASSGGQQSKLGEQFF.

The chain is built from TRBV19 and TRBJ1-5; D remains unclear. This CDR3 contains 13 residues. Germline CDR1 is LNHDA and CDR2 is SQIVND (reference sequence). Trimming took 2 bases from V and 4 from J, leaving 6 bases between them. CDR3 coding DNA: TGTGCCAGTAGTATAAATCCGAATCAGCCCCAGCATTTT. Protein product: CASSINPNQPQHF.

V and J are TRBV28 and TRBJ2-1; D gene ambiguous. Trimming pared 3 bases from V and 10 bases from J, leaving 10 bases between. The CDR3 has 12 residues. Looked up from germline, CDR1 is MDHEN and CDR2 is SYDVKM. The CDR3 DNA reads as TGTGCCAGCAGTTTTCTAGGTAAAGAGCAGTTCTTC. Amino acid sequence: CASSFLGKEQFF.

This chain joins TRBV14 and TRBJ2-2; 8 bases line up with TRBD2. Germline lookup yields CDR1 SGHDN and CDR2 FVKESK. The CDR3 totals 14 residues. V dropped 1 base and J dropped 5; count of bases not matched to a gene: 0. The DNA for the CDR3 is TGTGCCAGCAGCCAAGCGGGGGGGACCGGGGAGCTGTTTTTT. Residues: CASSQAGGTGELFF.

The count of this clone is one. The rearrangement links TRBV5-6 to TRBJ1-4, with TRBD1 matching over 9 bases. The V and J ends lost 2 bases and 8 bases, in that order; junction bases with no gene match: 10. The CDR3 runs to 16 residues. Per the germline V gene, CDR1 is SGHDT and CDR2 is YYEEEE. This CDR3 reads CASSLKQGALQEKLFF. DNA for the CDR3: TGTGCCAGCAGCTTAAAACAGGGGGCACTACAGGAAAAACTGTTTTTT.

This CDR3 reads CASSIVDSSATNEKLFF. CDR3 DNA sequence: TGTGCCAGTAGTATAGTCGACAGCTCTGCCACTAATGAAAAACTGTTTTTT. This chain joins TRBV19 and TRBJ1-4, with D possibly matching TRBD1 (5 bases). The CDR3 has 17 amino acids. V shed 1 base and J shed 2 bases, with 14 bases lying between them. Germline V gives CDR1 LNHDA, CDR2 SQIVND (reference sequence).

With regard to this clone: The sample carries other DNA sequences with the same CDR3. This chain's CDR3 is CASSRAGPGETQYF. The DNA for the CDR3 is TGTGCCAGCAGTCGAGCGGGGCCCGGAGAGACCCAGTACTTC. The chain links TRBV6-6 to TRBJ2-5; 7 bases match TRBD2. CDR3 length: 14 residues. The V gene's germline CDR1 is MNHNY and CDR2 SVGAGI (reference sequence). V shed 5 bases, J shed 4 bases, and the junction held 7 bases outside the gene matches.

The chain recombines TRBV5-4 with TRBJ1-1, with D perhaps TRBD1 (6 bases). CDR1 SGHNT and CDR2 YYREEE come from the germline V gene (reference sequence). The CDR3 sequence is 16 residues long. V lost 4 bases and J 3 bases, leaving 19 bases between the germline ends. The CDR3 sequence is CASSGTQGQEDTEAFF. CDR3 nucleotide sequence: TGTGCCAGCAGCGGGACCCAGGGGCAAGAGGACACTGAAGCTTTCTTT.

The genes are TRBV11-3 and TRBJ2-7; 8 nucleotides line up with TRBD2. Germline V CDR1 and CDR2: SGHNT, YENEEA. The CDR3 totals 13 residues. The V gene end was trimmed by 4 bases and the J gene end by 10 bases; junction bases not matched to a gene: 9. The CDR3 here is CASSSGMAGGQYF. The CDR3 bases are TGTGCCAGCAGCTCCGGAATGGCGGGGGGCCAGTACTTC.

This chain joins TRBV6-1 and TRBJ2-7, with 8 bases lining up with TRBD1. Germline V gene data show CDR1 as MNHNS and CDR2 as SASEGT. The junction had 9 bases not matched to a gene; V was cut back by 4 bases and J by 7 bases. The CDR3 sequence is 14 residues long. The CDR3 nucleotides are TGTGCCAGCAGTGGCGACAGGGGTTTGGGGGAGCAGTACTTC. Translated: CASSGDRGLGEQYF.

The chain joins TRBV4-1 to TRBJ2-5; 9 nucleotides line up with TRBD2. Germline assignment: CDR1 MGHRA and CDR2 YSYEKL. V lost 0 bases and J lost 3; bases outside the gene matches: 8. The CDR3 has 17 amino acids. The CDR3 loop is CASSQDPGAGGEETQYF. The CDR3 nucleotides are TGCGCCAGCAGCCAAGATCCAGGAGCGGGGGGTGAAGAGACCCAGTACTTC.

The genes are TRBV9 and TRBJ2-3; 7 bases fit TRBD2. Unmatched junction bases numbered 1, after V lost 2 bases and J lost 1 base. The germline V gene encodes CDR1 SGDLS and CDR2 YYNGEE. The CDR3 extends over 14 amino acids. CDR3 sequence reads: CASSVSGRTDTQYF. Here the CDR3 DNA reads TGTGCCAGCAGCGTTAGCGGGCGCACAGATACGCAGTATTTT. Complete variable domain (other parts from reference TRBV9 and TRBJ2-3): DSGVTQTPKHLITATGQRVTLRCSPRSGDLSVYWYQQSLDQGLQFLIQYYNGEERAKGNILERFSAQQFPDLHSELNLSSLELGDSALYFCASSVSGRTDTQYFGPGTRLTVL.

The chain joins TRBV11-2 to TRBJ2-7; D remains unclear. The CDR3 is 13 amino acids. Germline-derived CDR1 and CDR2 are SGHAT and FQNNGV. The V gene lost 1 base and the J gene lost 7 bases, with 11 bases spanning the gap. CDR3 nucleotides: TGTGCCAGCAGCTTAGTCCAAATGAGGGAGCAGTACTTC. Protein sequence: CASSLVQMREQYF.

J is TRBJ2-5 and V is TRBV29-1; D is uncertain. CDR3 length: 11 residues. Germline V gene sequence: CDR1 SQVTM, CDR2 ANQGSEA. With 6 bases removed from V and 1 base from J, the gap between germline ends came to 6 bases. CDR3 sequence (DNA): TGCAGCGTACTTGTCCAAGAGACCCAGTACTTC. This gives the protein CSVLVQETQYF.

V is TRBV4-1 and J is TRBJ1-6, with D unresolved. Trimming removed 8 bases from V and 3 bases from J, with 17 bases in between. CDR3 length: 16 residues. Germline V lookup: CDR1 MGHRA, CDR2 YSYEKL. The CDR3 DNA reads TGCGCCAGCTTCCAAAGCGGCTGGGGCTATAATTCACCCCTCCACTTT. Translated: CASFQSGWGYNSPLHF.

V and J are TRBV21-1 and TRBJ2-7; the table's D call of TRBD1 was not tested on the DNA. TRBV21-1 is marked as a pseudogene. The CDR3 spans 15 residues. The CDR3: CASSKGEQVSYEQYF. DNA for the CDR3: TGTGCCAGCAGCAAAGGCGAACAGGTATCCTACGAGCAGTACTTC.

The chain recombines TRBV5-5 with TRBJ2-2, with TRBD2 identical over 7 bases. The CDR3 spans 14 residues. Germline-derived CDR1 and CDR2 are SGHKS and YYEKEE (reference sequence). V lost 0 bases and J lost 9; bases outside the gene matches: 5. The CDR3 loop is CASSLETSWRELFF. For the CDR3, the DNA is TGTGCCAGCAGCTTGGAGACTAGCTGGCGGGAGCTGTTTTTT.

The rearrangement joins TRBV7-9 to TRBJ2-2; 10 bases line up with TRBD1. The CDR3 totals 15 residues. V gave up 6 bases and J gave up 4 bases; unmatched junction bases: 5. Germline CDR1 SEHNR, CDR2 FQNEAQ (reference sequence). Here the CDR3 DNA reads TGTGCCAGCAGTACCGACAGGGGGCGCACCGGGGAGCTGTTTTTT. This translates into CASSTDRGRTGELFF.

V and J are TRBV6-6 and TRBJ2-1, with 7 positions matching TRBD1. The germline CDR1 and CDR2 sequences are MNHNY and SVGAGI (reference sequence). Unmatched junction bases numbered 10, after V lost 5 bases and J lost 6 bases. This CDR3 has 15 amino acids. The CDR3 coding sequence is TGTGCCAGCAGTACCAGACAGGGTAGGCGCAATGAGCAGTTCTTC. Translation: CASSTRQGRRNEQFF.

The chain has TRBV7-9 and TRBJ2-3, with a tentative D call TRBD2 (5 bases). This CDR3 spans 12 amino acids. Trimming removed 2 bases from V and 6 bases from J, with 6 bases in between. Germline V gene data show CDR1 as SEHNR and CDR2 as FQNEAQ (reference sequence). The CDR3 sequence is CASSLKRDTQYF. Here the CDR3 DNA reads TGTGCCAGCAGCTTAAAGCGGGATACGCAGTATTTT.